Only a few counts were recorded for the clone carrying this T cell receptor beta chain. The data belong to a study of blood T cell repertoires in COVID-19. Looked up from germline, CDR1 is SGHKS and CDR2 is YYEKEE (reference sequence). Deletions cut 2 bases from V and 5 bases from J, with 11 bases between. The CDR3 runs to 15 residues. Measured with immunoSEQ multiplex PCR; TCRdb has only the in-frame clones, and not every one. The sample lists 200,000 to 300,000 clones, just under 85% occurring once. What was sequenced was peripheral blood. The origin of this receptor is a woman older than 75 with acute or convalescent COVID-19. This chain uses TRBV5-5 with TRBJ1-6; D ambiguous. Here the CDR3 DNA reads TGTGCCAGCAGCTTTGCGGGTTCCCATAATTCACCCCTCCACTTT. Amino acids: CASSFAGSHNSPLHF.